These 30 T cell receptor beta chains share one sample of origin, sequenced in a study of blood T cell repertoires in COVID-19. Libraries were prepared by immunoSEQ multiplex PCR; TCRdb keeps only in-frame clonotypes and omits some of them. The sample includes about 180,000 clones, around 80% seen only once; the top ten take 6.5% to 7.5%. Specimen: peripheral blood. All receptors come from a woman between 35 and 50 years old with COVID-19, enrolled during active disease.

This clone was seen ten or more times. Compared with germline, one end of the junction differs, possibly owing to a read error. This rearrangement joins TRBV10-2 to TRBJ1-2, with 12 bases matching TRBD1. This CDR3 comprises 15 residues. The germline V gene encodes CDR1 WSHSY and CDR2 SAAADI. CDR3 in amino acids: CASNPGQGANYGYTF. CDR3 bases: TGCGCCAGCAATCCGGGACAGGGGGCTAATTATGGCTACACCTTC.

DNA for the CDR3: TGTGCCAGCAGTTGGGGCCATAGCGGGATAGGATACGAGCAGTACTTC. Residues: CASSWGHSGIGYEQYF. This sequence joins TRBV6-5 and TRBJ2-7; 8 bases line up with TRBD2. Germline values: CDR1 MNHEY, CDR2 SVGAGI. J gave up 4 bases and V 4 bases, and 12 bases lay outside the gene matches. CDR3 length: 16 residues.

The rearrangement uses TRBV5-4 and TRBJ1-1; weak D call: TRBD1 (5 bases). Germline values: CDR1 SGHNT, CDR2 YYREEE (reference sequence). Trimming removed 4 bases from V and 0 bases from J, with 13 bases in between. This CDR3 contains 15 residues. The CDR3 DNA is TGTGCCAGCAGCCTGGGGGAGAACATGAACACTGAAGCTTTCTTT. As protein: CASSLGENMNTEAFF.

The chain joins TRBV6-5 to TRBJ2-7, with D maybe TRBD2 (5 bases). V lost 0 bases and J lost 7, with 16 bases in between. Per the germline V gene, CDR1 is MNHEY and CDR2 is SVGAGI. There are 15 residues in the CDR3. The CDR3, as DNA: TGTGCCAGCAGTTACTCTTACAGCCGAACGGGGGAGCAGTACTTC. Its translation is CASSYSYSRTGEQYF.

CDR3 residues: CASSSRGQGTYGYTF. The CDR3 nucleotides read TGTGCCAGTAGTTCCCGGGGACAGGGAACCTATGGCTACACCTTC. The gene calls are TRBV19 and TRBJ1-2; 9 bases match TRBD1. V gave up 5 bases and J gave up 4 bases; unmatched junction bases: 8. The length of the CDR3 is 15 residues. Germline-derived CDR1 and CDR2 are LNHDA and SQIVND (reference sequence).

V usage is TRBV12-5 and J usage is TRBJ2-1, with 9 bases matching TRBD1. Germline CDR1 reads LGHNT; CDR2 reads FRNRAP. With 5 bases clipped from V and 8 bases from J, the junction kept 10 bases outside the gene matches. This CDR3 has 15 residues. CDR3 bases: TGTGCTAGTGGTCCCCCCGGGACAGGGTTCGATGAGCAGTTCTTC. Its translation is CASGPPGTGFDEQFF.

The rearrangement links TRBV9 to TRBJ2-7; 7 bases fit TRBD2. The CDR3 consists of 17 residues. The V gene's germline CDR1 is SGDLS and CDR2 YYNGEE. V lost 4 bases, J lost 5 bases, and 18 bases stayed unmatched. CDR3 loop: CASSPGLAVLGVHEQYF. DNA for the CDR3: TGTGCCAGCAGCCCCGGGCTAGCGGTCTTAGGAGTCCACGAGCAGTACTTC.

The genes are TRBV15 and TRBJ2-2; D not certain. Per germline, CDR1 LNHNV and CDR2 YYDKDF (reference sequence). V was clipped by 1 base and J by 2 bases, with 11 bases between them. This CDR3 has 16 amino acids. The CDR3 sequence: CATSRASRSNTGELFF. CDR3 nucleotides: TGTGCCACCAGCAGAGCCTCGCGATCAAACACCGGGGAGCTGTTTTTT.

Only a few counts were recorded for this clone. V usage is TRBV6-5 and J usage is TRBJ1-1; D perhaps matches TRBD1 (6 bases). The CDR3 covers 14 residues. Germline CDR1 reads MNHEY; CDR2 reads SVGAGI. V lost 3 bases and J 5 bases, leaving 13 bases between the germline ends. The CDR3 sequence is CASSYDTGKTEAFF. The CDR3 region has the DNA TGTGCCAGCAGTTATGATACAGGGAAAACTGAAGCTTTCTTT.

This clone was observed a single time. The CDR3 loop is CASSGGQGRYEQYF. CDR3 nucleotides: TGCGCCAGCAGCGGGGGACAGGGGCGCTACGAGCAGTACTTC. The chain is built from TRBV5-1 and TRBJ2-7, with 10 nucleotides matching TRBD1. This CDR3 comprises 14 residues. J gave up 3 bases and V 4 bases, and 4 bases lay outside the gene matches. The germline V gene encodes CDR1 SGHRS and CDR2 YFSETQ.

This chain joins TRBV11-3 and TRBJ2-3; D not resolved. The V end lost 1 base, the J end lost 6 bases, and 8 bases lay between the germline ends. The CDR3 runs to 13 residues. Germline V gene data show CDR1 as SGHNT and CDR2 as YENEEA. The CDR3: CASSLVSADTQYF. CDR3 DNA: TGTGCCAGCAGCTTAGTTTCTGCGGATACGCAGTATTTT.

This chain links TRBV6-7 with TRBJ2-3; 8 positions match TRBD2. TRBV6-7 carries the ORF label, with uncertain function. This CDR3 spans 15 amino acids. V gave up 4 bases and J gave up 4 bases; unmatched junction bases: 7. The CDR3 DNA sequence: TGTGCCAGCAGTTTCGGGACTAGTAACGCAGATACGCAGTATTTT. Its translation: CASSFGTSNADTQYF.

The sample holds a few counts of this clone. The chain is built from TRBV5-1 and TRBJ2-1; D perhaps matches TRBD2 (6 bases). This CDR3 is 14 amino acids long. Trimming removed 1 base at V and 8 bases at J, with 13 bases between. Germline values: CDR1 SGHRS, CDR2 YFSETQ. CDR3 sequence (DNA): TGCGCCAGCAGCTTGTGGAGGGAATCGGATGAGCAGTTCTTC. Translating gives CASSLWRESDEQFF.

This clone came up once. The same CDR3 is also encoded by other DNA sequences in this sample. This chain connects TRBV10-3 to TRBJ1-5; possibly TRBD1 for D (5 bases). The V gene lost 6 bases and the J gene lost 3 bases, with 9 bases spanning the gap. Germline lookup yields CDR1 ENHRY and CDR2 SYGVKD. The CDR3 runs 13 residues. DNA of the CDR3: TGTGCCATCAGGGGACTGATCAATCAGCCCCAGCATTTT. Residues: CAIRGLINQPQHF.

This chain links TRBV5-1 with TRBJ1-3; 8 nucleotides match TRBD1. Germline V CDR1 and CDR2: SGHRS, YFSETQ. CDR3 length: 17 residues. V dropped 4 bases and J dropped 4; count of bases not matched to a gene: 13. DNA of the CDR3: TGCGCCAGCAGCCCGCGGACCCAGGGGGCGGGCGGAAACACCATATATTTT. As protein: CASSPRTQGAGGNTIYF.

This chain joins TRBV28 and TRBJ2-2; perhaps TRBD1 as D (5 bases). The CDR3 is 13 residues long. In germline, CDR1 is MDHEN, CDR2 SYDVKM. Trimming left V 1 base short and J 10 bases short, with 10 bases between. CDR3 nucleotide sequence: TGTGCCAGCAGTTTATCAGGGTTGGCGGAGCTGTTTTTT. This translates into CASSLSGLAELFF.

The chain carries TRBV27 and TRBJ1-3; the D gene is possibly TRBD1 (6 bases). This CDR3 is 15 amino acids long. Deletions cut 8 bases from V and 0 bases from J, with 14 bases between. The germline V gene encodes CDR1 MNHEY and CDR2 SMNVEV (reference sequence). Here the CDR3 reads CASCRGGASGNTIYF. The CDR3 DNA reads TGTGCCAGCTGCCGGGGGGGCGCCTCTGGAAACACCATATATTTT.

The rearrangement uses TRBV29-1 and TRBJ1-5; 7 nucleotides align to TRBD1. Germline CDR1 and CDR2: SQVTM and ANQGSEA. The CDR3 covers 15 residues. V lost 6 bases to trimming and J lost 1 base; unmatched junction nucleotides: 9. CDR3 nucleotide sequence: TGCAGCGTATTGACCCAGGGGGGCAGCAATCAGCCCCAGCATTTT. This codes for CSVLTQGGSNQPQHF. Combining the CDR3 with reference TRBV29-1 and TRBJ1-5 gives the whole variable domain SAVISQKPSRDICQRGTSLTIQCQVDSQVTMMFWYRQQPGQSLTLIATANQGSEATYESGFVIDKFPISRPNLTFSTLTVSNMSPEDSSIYLCSVLTQGGSNQPQHFGDGTRLSIL.

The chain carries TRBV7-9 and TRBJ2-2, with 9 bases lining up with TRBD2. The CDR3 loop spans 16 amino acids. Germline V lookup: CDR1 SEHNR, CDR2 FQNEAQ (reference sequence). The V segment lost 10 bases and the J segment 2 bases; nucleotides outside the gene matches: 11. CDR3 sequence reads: CATPLAGGLNTGELFF. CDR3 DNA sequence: TGTGCCACGCCCCTCGCGGGGGGGCTCAACACCGGGGAGCTGTTTTTT.

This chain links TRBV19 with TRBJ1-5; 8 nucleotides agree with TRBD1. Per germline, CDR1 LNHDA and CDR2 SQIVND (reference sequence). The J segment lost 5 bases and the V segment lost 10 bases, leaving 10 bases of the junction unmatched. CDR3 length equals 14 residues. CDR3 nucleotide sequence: TGTGCCATCACGGACAGGGAGGGGGATCAGCCCCAGCATTTT. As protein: CAITDREGDQPQHF.

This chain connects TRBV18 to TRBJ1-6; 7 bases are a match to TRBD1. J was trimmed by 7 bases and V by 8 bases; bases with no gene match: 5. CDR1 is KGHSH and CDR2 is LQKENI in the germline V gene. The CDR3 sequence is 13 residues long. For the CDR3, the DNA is TGTGCCAGCGGCCGGGACAGAAATTCACCCCTCCACTTT. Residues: CASGRDRNSPLHF.

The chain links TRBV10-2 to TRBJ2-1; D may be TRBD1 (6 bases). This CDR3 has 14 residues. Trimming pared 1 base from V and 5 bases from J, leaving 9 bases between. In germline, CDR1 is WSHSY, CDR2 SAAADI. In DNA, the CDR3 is TGCGCCAGCAGTGAGTGGGGGCTCGACAATGAGCAGTTCTTC. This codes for CASSEWGLDNEQFF.

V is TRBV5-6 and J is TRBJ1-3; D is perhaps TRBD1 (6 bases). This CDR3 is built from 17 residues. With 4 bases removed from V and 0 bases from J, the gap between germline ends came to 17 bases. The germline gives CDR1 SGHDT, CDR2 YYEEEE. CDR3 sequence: CASSEGHLRLSGNTIYF. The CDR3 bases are TGTGCCAGCAGCGAGGGACACCTTCGTCTCTCTGGAAACACCATATATTTT.

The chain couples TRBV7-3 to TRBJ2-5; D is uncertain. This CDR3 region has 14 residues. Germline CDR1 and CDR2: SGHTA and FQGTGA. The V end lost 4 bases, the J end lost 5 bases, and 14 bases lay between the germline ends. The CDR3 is CASSSHAGRETQYF. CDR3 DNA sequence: TGTGCCAGCAGCTCCCACGCAGGCCGGGAGACCCAGTACTTC.

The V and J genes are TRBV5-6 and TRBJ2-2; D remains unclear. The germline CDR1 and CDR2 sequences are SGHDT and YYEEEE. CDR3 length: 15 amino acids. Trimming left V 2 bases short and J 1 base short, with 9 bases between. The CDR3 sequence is CASSFLDKNTGELFF. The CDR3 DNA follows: TGTGCCAGCAGCTTCCTCGACAAGAACACCGGGGAGCTGTTTTTT.

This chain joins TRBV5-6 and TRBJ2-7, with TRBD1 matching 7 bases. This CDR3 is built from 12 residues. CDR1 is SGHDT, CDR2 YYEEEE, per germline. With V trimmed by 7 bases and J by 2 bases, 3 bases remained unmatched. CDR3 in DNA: TGTGCCAGCGGGACAGAGGCCTACGAGCAGTACTTC. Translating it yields CASGTEAYEQYF.

The CDR3 loop reads CASSDGQGNSPLHF. CDR3 nucleotide sequence: TGCGCCAGCTCTGATGGACAGGGGAATTCACCCCTCCACTTT. The gene calls are TRBV5-1 and TRBJ1-6, with TRBD1 identical over 9 bases. V was clipped by 7 bases and J by 7 bases; unmatched bases: 6. In germline, CDR1 is SGHRS, CDR2 YFSETQ. This CDR3 is 14 amino acids long.

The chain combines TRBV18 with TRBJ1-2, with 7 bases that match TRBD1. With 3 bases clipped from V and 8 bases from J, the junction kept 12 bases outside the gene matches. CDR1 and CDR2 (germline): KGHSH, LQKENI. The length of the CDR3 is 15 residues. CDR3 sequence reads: CASSPVIQGKSGYTF. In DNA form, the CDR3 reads TGTGCCAGCTCACCGGTGATACAGGGGAAGAGCGGCTACACCTTC.

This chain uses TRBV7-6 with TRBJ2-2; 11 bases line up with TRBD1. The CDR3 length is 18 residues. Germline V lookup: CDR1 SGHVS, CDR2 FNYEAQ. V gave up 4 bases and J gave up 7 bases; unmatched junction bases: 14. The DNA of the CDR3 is TGTGCCAGCAGCTCCCCTCCTGGACAGGGGGCGCGAGGCGGGGAGCTGTTTTTT. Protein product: CASSSPPGQGARGGELFF.

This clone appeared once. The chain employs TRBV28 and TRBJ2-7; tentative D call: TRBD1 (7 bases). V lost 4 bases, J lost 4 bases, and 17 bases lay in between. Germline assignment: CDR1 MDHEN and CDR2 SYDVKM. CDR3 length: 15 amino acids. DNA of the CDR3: TGTGCCAGCAGTTCGCCTGACAGGGAGGTTTACGAGCAGTACTTC. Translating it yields CASSSPDREVYEQYF.